The 26 T cell receptor beta chains listed next were all sequenced from one sample in a study of CD8 T cells in ankylosing spondylitis listed by TCRdb under 2017. Their recognized antigens are unknown. What the research found in general, with its limitations: A TCR beta motif of eight highly homologous amino acid variants appeared characteristic of blood from ankylosing spondylitis patients.

Receptor amplification or capture employed 5' RACE. Sequenced using an Illumina HiSeq 2500. The raw public data were reprocessed by TCRdb itself: fastp quality trimming at Q25, MiXCR clonotype calling, in-frame beta chains only. Rows merge per CDR3 protein into single entries with the most common DNA and genes. The sample table contains 200,000 to 250,000 distinct CDR3 sequences; only one count was recorded for about 7.3% of them. Approximately 15% of the sample is held by the ten biggest clonotypes. The sequenced sample consisted of blood, either unsorted or a sorted T cell fraction (not recorded which). Every receptor here comes from a male donor with ankylosing spondylitis.

The chain employs TRBV27 and TRBJ2-1, with TRBD2 matching over 10 bases. The trim removed 6 bases at V and 8 bases at J, leaving 13 bases unmatched. The length of the CDR3 is 16 residues. Germline assignment: CDR1 MNHEY and CDR2 SMNVEV (reference sequence). CDR3 region: CASSLRASGSWYEQFF. The CDR3 DNA reads TGTGCCAGCAGCTTAAGGGCTAGCGGGAGTTGGTATGAGCAGTTCTTC.

This clonotype was seen a handful of times. This chain links TRBV5-1 with TRBJ2-2; maybe TRBD2 (5 bases). This CDR3 has 17 residues. Germline values: CDR1 SGHRS, CDR2 YFSETQ. Trimming pared 3 bases from V and 0 bases from J, leaving 15 bases between. The CDR3 region is CASSYPLEGANTGELFF. CDR3 sequence (DNA): TGCGCCAGCAGCTACCCCCTTGAGGGAGCGAACACCGGGGAGCTGTTTTTT.

V usage is TRBV4-3 and J usage is TRBJ2-7, with D hard to call. V lost 0 bases, J lost 5 bases, and 11 bases lay in between. CDR3 length equals 14 residues. The germline gives CDR1 LGHNA, CDR2 YSLEER. CDR3 region: CASSQDKEVDEQYF. The CDR3 DNA reads as TGCGCCAGCAGCCAAGACAAAGAGGTGGACGAGCAGTACTTC.

This clonotype was found many times. The genes are TRBV4-3 and TRBJ2-2; a weak D match, TRBD2 (6 bases). The CDR3 has 17 residues. The V end lost 4 bases, the J end lost 1 base, and 16 bases lay between the germline ends. Per germline, CDR1 LGHNA and CDR2 YSLEER. CDR3 DNA: TGCGCCAGCAGCCCACCTTACGGCGGGAAGAACACCGGGGAGCTGTTTTTT. It yields the protein CASSPPYGGKNTGELFF.

This clonotype was counted many times. The J gene is TRBJ1-5, the V gene TRBV20-1; 7 bases fit TRBD1. The CDR3 has 13 amino acids. The trim removed 5 bases at V and 7 bases at J, leaving 8 bases unmatched. The germline CDR1 and CDR2 sequences are DFQATT and SNEGSKA (reference sequence). In DNA form, the CDR3 reads TGCAGTGCTTGGGAGGGGGCCGGCCAGCCCCAGCATTTT. Translation: CSAWEGAGQPQHF.

As concerns this clonotype: At one of its ends the junction is not consistent with the germline gene, which may arise from a read error. CDR3 region: CSAVTEEELYYDEQFF. CDR3 sequence (DNA): TGCAGTGCTGTAACAGAGGAGGAACTGTACTACGATGAGCAGTTCTTC. The rearrangement uses TRBV20-1 and TRBJ2-1, with TRBD2 as a possible D gene (5 bases). The CDR3 totals 16 residues. Per germline, CDR1 DFQATT and CDR2 SNEGSKA (reference sequence).

The chain links TRBV12-3 or TRBV12-4 to TRBJ2-7, with TRBD1 identical over 7 bases. V shed 5 bases, J shed 4 bases, and the junction held 5 bases outside the gene matches. This CDR3 region has 13 residues. The CDR3 DNA reads TGTGCCAGCAGTGAGGGACAGTGGTACGAGCAGTACTTC. This gives the protein CASSEGQWYEQYF.

The table lists this clonotype with many counts. This chain joins TRBV27 and TRBJ2-1, with TRBD2 matching 7 bases. Germline-derived CDR1 and CDR2 are MNHEY and SMNVEV (reference sequence). This CDR3 is 14 amino acids long. With V trimmed by 4 bases and J by 7 bases, 7 bases remained unmatched. The CDR3 bases are TGTGCCAGCAGTTGGGGGGGGTCTAGGAATGAGCAGTTCTTC. Translated: CASSWGGSRNEQFF.

The chain joins TRBV12-5 to TRBJ2-3; no clear D gene. Germline CDR1 is LGHNT and CDR2 is FRNRAP. V lost 2 bases, J lost 1 base, and 7 bases lay in between. The CDR3 runs to 14 residues. The DNA of the CDR3 is TGTGCTAGTGGTTTGACTGCGGGCACAGATACGCAGTATTTT. Its translation is CASGLTAGTDTQYF.

This clonotype has just a few counts. The V call is TRBV9, the J call TRBJ2-1; 10 bases are a match to TRBD2. J gave up 3 bases and V 2 bases, and 11 bases lay outside the gene matches. Per the germline V gene, CDR1 is SGDLS and CDR2 is YYNGEE. The CDR3 covers 18 residues. The DNA of the CDR3 is TGTGCCAGCAGCGTCAGCGGGAGGGCCTATACGGTCTACAATGAGCAGTTCTTC. This translates into CASSVSGRAYTVYNEQFF.

Only a few counts were recorded for this clonotype. The V call is TRBV12-3 or TRBV12-4, the J call TRBJ1-1, with D unresolved. The CDR3 covers 14 residues. Trimming left V 4 bases short and J 5 bases short, with 14 bases between. This CDR3 is CASSSGSRRTEAFF. The CDR3 DNA sequence: TGTGCCAGCAGTTCGGGGTCCCGAAGGACTGAAGCTTTCTTT.

Many counts were recorded for this clonotype. CDR3 amino acids: CASSTHMGTEAFF. In nucleotides, the CDR3 is TGTGCCAGCAGCACGCACATGGGGACTGAAGCTTTCTTT. The V gene is TRBV4-2, the J gene TRBJ1-1; D is unresolved. Germline-derived CDR1 and CDR2 are LGHNA and YNFKEQ. V dropped 5 bases and J dropped 5 bases, with 12 bases sitting between them. This CDR3 is built from 13 residues.

This clonotype was picked up many times. The rearrangement links TRBV5-6 to TRBJ1-5, with no clear D. From germline, CDR1 is SGHDT and CDR2 YYEEEE. This CDR3 is 14 amino acids long. V dropped 1 base and J dropped 5 bases, with 10 bases sitting between them. The CDR3 loop is CASSLWGRYQPQHF. In DNA, the CDR3 is TGTGCCAGCAGCTTGTGGGGAAGGTATCAGCCCCAGCATTTT.

This clonotype was found many times. V gene TRBV7-9 combines with J gene TRBJ2-5; 12 nucleotides line up with TRBD1. The CDR3 has 15 residues. From germline, CDR1 is SEHNR and CDR2 FQNEAQ (reference sequence). Losses at the gene ends were 8 bases for V and 5 bases for J; bases not matched to a gene: 9. In DNA, the CDR3 is TGTGCCAGCTATAACCGGGACAGGGGGCGGGAGACCCAGTACTTC. This codes for CASYNRDRGRETQYF. Variable domain in full (rest from reference TRBV7-9 and TRBJ2-5): DTGVSQNPRHKITKRGQNVTFRCDPISEHNRLYWYRQTLGQGPEFLTYFQNEAQLEKSRLLSDRFSAERPKGSFSTLEIQRTEQGDSAMYLCASYNRDRGRETQYFGPGTRLLVL.

This clonotype was recorded at least ten times. CDR3 in DNA: TGTGCCAGCAGCTTAGCTAGCGGGGGGTACAATGAGCAGTTCTTC. Its translation: CASSLASGGYNEQFF. The rearrangement joins TRBV7-9 to TRBJ2-1, with 10 positions matching TRBD2. Trimming took 0 bases from V and 4 from J; bases not matched to a gene: 0. The CDR3 runs 15 residues. The germline V gene encodes CDR1 SEHNR and CDR2 FQNEAQ (reference sequence).

Many counts were recorded for this clonotype. The V call is TRBV10-3, the J call TRBJ2-3, with D uncertain. Between the trimmed V and J ends, which lost 7 bases and 0 bases, there was a span of 11 bases. CDR1 ENHRY and CDR2 SYGVKD come from the germline V gene. The CDR3 is 14 amino acids. This CDR3 is CAITEARSTDTQYF. The DNA for the CDR3 is TGTGCCATCACCGAGGCGCGGAGCACAGATACGCAGTATTTT.

Ten or more counts support this clonotype. The chain combines TRBV6-5 with TRBJ2-1; 9 bases are shared with TRBD1. The V segment lost 0 bases and the J segment 4 bases; nucleotides outside the gene matches: 4. The CDR3 contains 16 residues. CDR1 MNHEY and CDR2 SVGAGI come from the germline V gene. The CDR3 is CASSYSLGTGYNEQFF. CDR3 nucleotides: TGTGCCAGCAGTTACTCTTTAGGGACAGGGTACAATGAGCAGTTCTTC.

The rearrangement joins TRBV7-9 to TRBJ1-2; maybe TRBD1 (5 bases). The CDR3 extends over 16 amino acids. The germline V gene encodes CDR1 SEHNR and CDR2 FQNEAQ (reference sequence). Deletions cut 5 bases from V and 5 bases from J, with 21 bases between. CDR3 in DNA: TGTGCCAGCAGCGCCAAGATGACAGAATCCTTGTATGGCTACACCTTC. Residues: CASSAKMTESLYGYTF. Drawing the rest from reference TRBV7-9 and TRBJ1-2, the complete variable domain is DTGVSQNPRHKITKRGQNVTFRCDPISEHNRLYWYRQTLGQGPEFLTYFQNEAQLEKSRLLSDRFSAERPKGSFSTLEIQRTEQGDSAMYLCASSAKMTESLYGYTFGSGTRLTVV.

At least ten counts were recorded for this clonotype. The rearrangement links TRBV29-1 to TRBJ2-7, with 7 bases aligning to TRBD2. The CDR3 extends over 14 amino acids. V lost 6 bases to trimming and J lost 4 bases; unmatched junction nucleotides: 12. Germline loops: CDR1 SQVTM, CDR2 ANQGSEA. The CDR3 DNA reads as TGCAGCGTGGCGCCGGGGGGAGTACGGTACGAGCAGTACTTC. This encodes CSVAPGGVRYEQYF.

The J gene is TRBJ2-2, the V gene TRBV12-3 or TRBV12-4, with 9 bases matching TRBD1. V shed 7 bases, J shed 4 bases, and the junction held 10 bases outside the gene matches. The CDR3 loop spans 16 amino acids. CDR3 nucleotide sequence: TGTGCCAGCACCCTCCGGGACAGGGATGGCACCGGGGAGCTGTTTTTT. This codes for CASTLRDRDGTGELFF.

This clonotype has only a few counts. This sequence joins TRBV5-1 and TRBJ2-2; D is ambiguous. The CDR3 extends over 15 amino acids. Germline V gives CDR1 SGHRS, CDR2 YFSETQ. With 1 base removed from V and 1 base from J, the gap between germline ends came to 8 bases. CDR3 bases: TGCGCCAGCAGCTTGAAACAGCAGAACACCGGGGAGCTGTTTTTT. It is translated as CASSLKQQNTGELFF.

This clonotype has a count of ten or more. The CDR3 is CSASSLDGYTF. In DNA form, the CDR3 reads TGCAGTGCTAGCAGCCTCGATGGCTACACCTTC. The chain links TRBV20-1 to TRBJ1-2; D ambiguous. Trimming stripped 3 bases from V and 6 bases from J, with 8 bases between. The CDR3 covers 11 residues. CDR1 is DFQATT and CDR2 is SNEGSKA in the germline V gene (reference sequence).

This clonotype was observed a few times. The chain joins TRBV14 to TRBJ2-6; 10 nucleotides agree with TRBD2. The CDR3 totals 20 residues. V lost 4 bases to trimming and J lost 2 bases; unmatched junction nucleotides: 14. The V gene's germline CDR1 is SGHDN and CDR2 FVKESK. CDR3 nucleotide sequence: TGTGCCAGCAGCCCCGCATTTATCCCTAGCGGGAGTCCTGGGGCCAACGTCCTGACTTTC. Protein sequence: CASSPAFIPSGSPGANVLTF.

There are many counts of this clonotype. The chain recombines TRBV12-3 or TRBV12-4 with TRBJ2-3; D is perhaps TRBD1 (6 bases). The CDR3 consists of 15 residues. With 5 bases removed from V and 0 bases from J, the gap between germline ends came to 12 bases. The CDR3 coding sequence is TGTGCCAGCAGTGATAACAGGGATAGCACAGATACGCAGTATTTT. Amino acids: CASSDNRDSTDTQYF.

This clonotype appeared a few times. The rearrangement links TRBV24-1 to TRBJ2-2; D not resolved. The CDR3 length is 16 residues. Between the trimmed V and J ends, which lost 3 bases and 3 bases, there was a span of 13 bases. Germline V gene sequence: CDR1 KGHDR, CDR2 SFDVKD. CDR3 sequence reads: CATSDALVLDTGELFF. The CDR3 nucleotides read TGTGCCACCAGTGATGCCCTAGTATTGGACACCGGGGAGCTGTTTTTT.

This clonotype has more than one count but fewer than ten. The chain links TRBV6-5 to TRBJ2-1; unclear D gene. Trimming took 0 bases from V and 0 from J, leaving 6 bases between them. This CDR3 contains 15 residues. Looked up from germline, CDR1 is MNHEY and CDR2 is SVGAGI. CDR3 nucleotide sequence: TGTGCCAGCAGTTACTCGTCGCTCTCCTACAATGAGCAGTTCTTC. It yields the protein CASSYSSLSYNEQFF.